The source of this T cell receptor beta chain is a study of T cell repertoires in cytomegalovirus infection. Study details: Recently described HLA-C-restricted plus well-studied HLA-B-restricted CMV epitopes were used. Both a matching HLA type and CMV infection were indicated by public TCR beta signatures.

This clonotype was picked up a small number of times. Its antigen is not identified. V was clipped by 6 bases and J by 2 bases, with 10 bases between them. The CDR3 is 13 residues long. Germline V gene data show CDR1 as MNHEY and CDR2 as SVGEGT. Overall study results and limits: It was HLA-C-restricted CMV-specific TCR beta clonotypes that dominated the response ex vivo. The cumulative frequency of public TCR beta families distinguished individuals who carried CMV together with the relevant HLA.

Via MiXCR, TCRdb re-called the reads, giving one row per CDR3 protein. The sample holds 640,000 or so distinct CDR3 sequences; around 32% are singletons and the top ten take about 18%. The specimen was cultured PBMCs, collected from culture after CMV antigen stimulation. The sequence derives from a human donor in good health (CMV status not recorded). Some clones in this sample may be carry-over from other donors' samples. The V gene is TRBV6-2 or TRBV6-3, the J gene TRBJ1-1; a possible D gene is TRBD1 (5 bases). The CDR3 reads CASRQDHNTEAFF. The CDR3, as DNA: TGTGCCAGCAGACAGGATCACAACACTGAAGCTTTCTTT.